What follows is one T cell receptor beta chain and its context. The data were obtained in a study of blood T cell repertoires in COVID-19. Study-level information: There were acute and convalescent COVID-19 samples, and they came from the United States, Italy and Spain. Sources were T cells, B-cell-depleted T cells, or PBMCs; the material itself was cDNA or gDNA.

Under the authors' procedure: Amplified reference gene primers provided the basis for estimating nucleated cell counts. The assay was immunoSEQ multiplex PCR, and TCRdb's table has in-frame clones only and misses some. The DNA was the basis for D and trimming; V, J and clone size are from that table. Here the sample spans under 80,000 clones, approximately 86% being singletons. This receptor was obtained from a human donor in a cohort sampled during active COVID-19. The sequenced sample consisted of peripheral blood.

The CDR3: CASSQDAGVYGYTF. The CDR3 DNA sequence: TGCGCCAGCAGCCAAGATGCAGGGGTGTATGGCTACACCTTC. V and J are TRBV4-3 and TRBJ1-2, with D maybe TRBD1 (6 bases). V lost 0 bases and J 5 bases, leaving 10 bases between the germline ends. Germline CDR1 is LGHNA and CDR2 is YSLEER. This CDR3 has 14 amino acids.